This T cell receptor (beta chain) was observed in a study of blood T cell repertoires in COVID-19 (TCRdb year 2020). For context, the study as a whole: Collaborator samples came from the United States, Italy and Spain and covered acute and convalescent phases of COVID-19. A de-identified subject ID, COVID-19 status, age in years and sex were almost always included in the sample metadata. The repertoires were released in a freely available public database meant as a resource for research on the immune response to SARS-CoV-2. The samples were drawn from the first 160 participants of the ongoing ImmuneRACE study and from 950 to 1,500 subjects provided by 6 global collaborators. The prospective study material was composed of cDNA or gDNA derived from T cells, B-cell-depleted T cells, or PBMCs. Deeply sampled blood TCRbeta repertoires from subjects exposed to, actively infected with, or recovered from COVID-19 were included in the dataset. Where available, HLA class I and class II types were taken from metadata supplied by the sample provider and were not determined by assay-based typing. Broader findings and caveats from the paper: The quantity of clinical and demographic metadata differed by source and by participant and was supplied without curation.

A note on this clone: The specificity of this receptor is unknown. No per-base quality is available; no much larger clone lies one base away.

The immunoSEQ Assay, a bias-controlled multiplex PCR, was used to amplify TCRbeta CDR3 regions from genomic DNA. The authors' analysis ran thus. Within the assay, amplification of reference gene primers was used to estimate how many nucleated cells each sample contained. To quantify the absolute abundance of each unique TCRbeta CDR3 rearrangement, sequence reads were collapsed and filtered. Productive Simpson clonality was computed per sample as the square root of Simpson's diversity index over productive rearrangements. The clones in this table, taken by TCRdb from immuneACCESS, are in-frame only. Not every clone is retained; where verified, under half of the shortfall comes from an unresolved V gene, and the cause of the rest is unknown. For V, J and clone size, that table is used; D and trimming come from the DNA. This sample is represented by around 100,000 clones; around nine tenths of them were singletons. The ten most abundant clones make up approximately 15% of the sample.

Each collaborating institution followed its own protocols to collect whole blood in K2EDTA tubes. For TCRbeta analysis, collaborator samples were shipped as frozen whole blood, as isolated PBMCs, or as DNA extracted from either sample type. The CDR3 measures 15 amino acids from cysteine to phenylalanine. Solely the CDR3 DNA is kept, with 45 bases framed from the first base. The germline V end is reduced by 5 bases and the J end by 5 bases; junction bases left unmatched: 11. The germline V gene (reference sequence) provides CDR1 SEHNR and CDR2 FQNEAQ. Sequenced: peripheral blood. The clonotype was recovered from a human donor in a cohort sampled during active COVID-19. The rearrangement combines TRBV7-9 with TRBJ1-1; TRBD1 fits 7 bases in the junction. The CDR3 is CASSPADREGTEAFF. The bases are TGTGCCAGCAGCCCAGCCGACAGGGAAGGAACTGAAGCTTTCTTT.